The 26 T cell receptor beta chains presented below share a single source sample, sequenced in a study of cytomegalovirus exposure and HLA in healthy donors. PCR primers comprised 60 Vbeta and 13 Jbeta primers. Profiling relied on immunoSEQ multiplex PCR, and the TCRdb table lists in-frame clones only, not all of them. The table has a few hundred thousand clones, around 90% seen once; the top ten hold approximately 2%. Sequenced: PBMCs. The origin of the receptors is a woman between 18 and 29 years old in good health and CMV-seronegative.

The chain uses TRBV5-6 and TRBJ1-6, with 7 bases fitting TRBD1. The length of the CDR3 is 16 residues. V trimming: 3 bases; J trimming: 2 bases; junction bases outside the gene matches: 5. CDR1 is SGHDT, CDR2 YYEEEE, per germline. The CDR3 coding sequence is TGTGCCAGCAGCTATGGGACAGCCGCCTATAATTCACCCCTCCACTTT. It encodes CASSYGTAAYNSPLHF.

This chain joins TRBV30 and TRBJ1-1; D is possibly TRBD1 (5 bases). Germline V lookup: CDR1 GTSNPN, CDR2 SVGIG (reference sequence). CDR3 length: 14 amino acids. V shed 4 bases and J shed 1 base, with 13 bases lying between them. The CDR3 coding sequence is TGTGCCTGGAATCACTGGGGCGGGAACACTGAAGCTTTCTTT. Translated, it gives CAWNHWGGNTEAFF.

This chain joins TRBV2 and TRBJ2-7; D may be TRBD1 (6 bases). Trimming stripped 2 bases from V and 4 bases from J, with 12 bases between. There are 14 residues in the CDR3. The germline CDR1 and CDR2 sequences are SNHLY and FYNNEI. The CDR3 loop is CASSEFSRGYEQYF. DNA for the CDR3: TGTGCCAGCAGTGAATTTTCGAGGGGGTACGAGCAGTACTTC.

The chain links TRBV5-1 to TRBJ1-4; weak D call: TRBD1 (5 bases). Germline CDR1 is SGHRS and CDR2 is YFSETQ. Trimming took off 4 bases at V and 0 bases at J, with 10 bases between the two ends. The CDR3 is 15 amino acids. The CDR3 protein is CASSVTVATNEKLFF. The CDR3 nucleotides are TGCGCCAGCAGCGTGACAGTCGCAACTAATGAAAAACTGTTTTTT.

The chain uses TRBV6-1 and TRBJ2-7, with D maybe TRBD1 (5 bases). Trimming shortened V by 6 bases and J by 4 bases, and 13 bases separated the two germline ends. Germline V lookup: CDR1 MNHNS, CDR2 SASEGT. The CDR3 is made up of 13 amino acids. The CDR3 region has the DNA TGTGCCAGCAGGGACATTAAGGAGTACGAGCAGTACTTC. It translates to CASRDIKEYEQYF.

This clone was detected a few times. The rearrangement links TRBV5-1 to TRBJ2-1, with D perhaps matching TRBD2 (6 bases). The CDR3 runs to 16 residues. With 4 bases removed from V and 5 bases from J, the gap between germline ends came to 19 bases. Germline values: CDR1 SGHRS, CDR2 YFSETQ. CDR3 in amino acids: CASSPVLGGADNEQFF. The CDR3 nucleotides read TGCGCCAGCAGCCCGGTTCTGGGGGGAGCGGACAATGAGCAGTTCTTC.

The chain combines TRBV7-9 with TRBJ2-6; 9 bases are shared with TRBD2. J was trimmed by 2 bases and V by 5 bases; bases with no gene match: 7. CDR1 and CDR2 from the germline V gene are SEHNR and FQNEAQ (reference sequence). The CDR3 runs to 17 residues. CDR3 residues: CASSPGLAGTGANVLTF. Written as DNA, the CDR3 is TGTGCCAGCAGCCCCGGGCTAGCGGGGACTGGGGCCAACGTCCTGACTTTC.

The CDR3 loop is CASSLERGMNTEAFF. Written as DNA, the CDR3 is TGTGCCAGCAGCTTAGAAAGAGGGATGAACACTGAAGCTTTCTTT. V and J are TRBV7-9 and TRBJ1-1; no clear D. Germline values: CDR1 SEHNR, CDR2 FQNEAQ (reference sequence). This CDR3 is built from 15 residues. V was clipped by 1 base and J by 0 bases, with 9 bases between them.

J is TRBJ2-5 and V is TRBV9; 9 nucleotides agree with TRBD2. V lost 4 bases and J lost 5; bases outside the gene matches: 9. This CDR3 comprises 15 residues. The germline CDR1 and CDR2 sequences are SGDLS and YYNGEE. This CDR3 reads CASSIGGGARETQYF. The DNA of the CDR3 is TGTGCCAGCAGCATCGGCGGGGGGGCGCGCGAGACCCAGTACTTC.

This chain connects TRBV11-3 to TRBJ2-1, with D maybe TRBD2 (5 bases). The germline V and J ends were trimmed by 5 bases and 0 bases, with 11 bases remaining between them. This CDR3 is 15 amino acids long. In germline, CDR1 is SGHNT, CDR2 YENEEA. CDR3 region: CASSEGLSSYNEQFF. The CDR3 nucleotides are TGTGCCAGCAGCGAGGGTCTGAGCTCCTACAATGAGCAGTTCTTC.

The rearrangement links TRBV2 to TRBJ1-1; unclear D gene. This CDR3 has 13 amino acids. Trimming removed 9 bases at V and 1 base at J, with 12 bases between. The V gene's germline CDR1 is SNHLY and CDR2 FYNNEI. The CDR3 coding sequence is TGTGCCAGAGGTAGGCGGCCGAACACTGAAGCTTTCTTT. This encodes CARGRRPNTEAFF. The full variable domain, its missing parts supplied by reference TRBV2 and TRBJ1-1, is EPEVTQTPSHQVTQMGQEVILRCVPISNHLYFYWYRQILGQKVEFLVSFYNNEISEKSEIFDDQFSVERPDGSNFTLKIRSTKLEDSAMYFCARGRRPNTEAFFGQGTRLTVV.

The chain has TRBV19 and TRBJ2-1; D is perhaps TRBD1 (6 bases). The V and J ends lost 4 bases and 2 bases respectively, with 9 bases between them. Germline CDR1 and CDR2: LNHDA and SQIVND (reference sequence). The CDR3 runs 14 residues. The CDR3 reads CASSRGLAYNEQFF. The CDR3 DNA is TGTGCCAGTAGTAGGGGGCTGGCCTACAATGAGCAGTTCTTC.

The chain is built from TRBV10-2 and TRBJ2-7; TRBD1 matches 11 bases. The CDR3 loop spans 15 amino acids. Germline V gene sequence: CDR1 WSHSY, CDR2 SAAADI. Trimming cost V 7 bases and J 2 bases; bases outside gene matches: 7. The CDR3 here is CASKVGTGGTYEQYF. CDR3 sequence (DNA): TGCGCCAGCAAAGTCGGGACAGGGGGTACCTACGAGCAGTACTTC.

This clone showed up just once. The CDR3 DNA reads TGTGCCAGCAGCCGGACAGGTCTTAATTCACCCCTCCACTTT. The encoded protein is CASSRTGLNSPLHF. The chain has TRBV11-3 and TRBJ1-6; 7 positions agree with TRBD1. CDR3 size: 14 residues. Germline V gives CDR1 SGHNT, CDR2 YENEEA. The junction had 4 bases not matched to a gene; V was cut back by 5 bases and J by 6 bases.

A note on this clone: Other DNA variants within this sample encode the same CDR3. The V call is TRBV18, the J call TRBJ1-1; TRBD1 aligns across 10 bases. Unmatched junction bases numbered 0, after V lost 6 bases and J lost 8 bases. This CDR3 has 11 amino acids. CDR1 and CDR2 from the germline V gene are KGHSH and LQKENI. This chain's CDR3 is CASSDRGEAFF. CDR3 DNA: TGTGCCAGCTCGGACAGGGGGGAAGCTTTCTTT.

The V and J genes are TRBV10-2 and TRBJ2-6; possible D gene TRBD2, 6 bases. The ends were cut back, 4 bases at V and 4 bases at J, with 8 bases in the middle. Looked up from germline, CDR1 is WSHSY and CDR2 is SAAADI. The CDR3 runs 14 residues. CDR3 sequence reads: CASSGGVGANVLTF. In DNA, the CDR3 is TGCGCCAGCAGTGGGGGGGTCGGGGCCAACGTCCTGACTTTC.

On this clone itself: The junction departs from the called germline gene at one end, perhaps through a read error. The chain uses TRBV7-9 and TRBJ1-1; D is perhaps TRBD1 (6 bases). CDR3 length equals 12 residues. The germline V gene has CDR1 SEHNR and CDR2 FQNEAQ (reference sequence). The DNA for the CDR3 is TGTGCCAGCAGCTTCACAGGGAATGAAGCTTTTTTT. Amino acid sequence: CASSFTGNEAFF.

The chain recombines TRBV2 with TRBJ2-5; maybe TRBD2 (5 bases). Germline CDR1 is SNHLY and CDR2 is FYNNEI. CDR3 length: 13 amino acids. V lost 9 bases and J lost 7, with 18 bases in between. DNA of the CDR3: TGTGCCAGTGGACTGGCGTCGGGCGGGACCCAGTACTTC. Encoded protein: CASGLASGGTQYF. Supplemented by reference TRBV2 and TRBJ2-5, the full variable domain reads EPEVTQTPSHQVTQMGQEVILRCVPISNHLYFYWYRQILGQKVEFLVSFYNNEISEKSEIFDDQFSVERPDGSNFTLKIRSTKLEDSAMYFCASGLASGGTQYFGPGTRLLVL.

Note on this clone: The CDR3 does not end in the conserved phenylalanine or tryptophan, so this is likely a read error. The rearrangement links TRBV6-5 to TRBJ1-2; D remains unclear. CDR3 length: 11 amino acids. Looked up from germline, CDR1 is MNHEY and CDR2 is SVGAGI. Trimming took off 8 bases at V and 6 bases at J, with 10 bases between the two ends. The CDR3 bases are TGTGCCAGCTCGGCAGGTCATGGCTACACCCTC. Encoded protein: CASSAGHGYTL.

This clone was counted a single time. This chain links TRBV6-5 with TRBJ1-5; D is uncertain. The germline V gene encodes CDR1 MNHEY and CDR2 SVGAGI. The V end was cut by 8 bases, the J end by 0 bases, with 5 bases between. The CDR3 has 12 amino acids. CDR3 DNA sequence: TGTGCCAGCGGGAGTAGCAATCAGCCCCAGCATTTT. Translating gives CASGSSNQPQHF.

The rearrangement uses TRBV5-1 and TRBJ1-1; 7 bases line up with TRBD1. The ends lost 4 bases at V and 2 bases at J; junction bases unmatched: 8. CDR1 and CDR2 (germline): SGHRS, YFSETQ. CDR3 length: 15 residues. The CDR3: CASSPGQPVNTEAFF. Written as DNA, the CDR3 is TGCGCCAGCAGCCCGGGACAGCCAGTCAACACTGAAGCTTTCTTT.

The chain combines TRBV27 with TRBJ1-2, with D possibly TRBD1 on 6 matching bases. There are 15 residues in the CDR3. V was clipped by 3 bases and J by 7 bases, with 18 bases between them. Germline V gene data show CDR1 as MNHEY and CDR2 as SMNVEV (reference sequence). The CDR3 is CASSFLSRGGSGYTF. The CDR3 bases are TGTGCCAGCAGTTTCCTGAGCAGGGGAGGGAGTGGCTACACCTTC.

V and J are TRBV7-9 and TRBJ2-5, with D possibly matching TRBD1 (6 bases). V lost 3 bases to trimming and J lost 2 bases, with 10 bases between them. There are 14 residues in the CDR3. CDR1 SEHNR and CDR2 FQNEAQ come from the germline V gene (reference sequence). The DNA of the CDR3 is TGTGCCAGCAGCTTCGGGACAACACAAGAGACCCAGTACTTC. Its protein is CASSFGTTQETQYF.

This chain joins TRBV10-2 and TRBJ2-7, with D perhaps matching TRBD2 (5 bases). This CDR3 has 12 amino acids. Germline-derived CDR1 and CDR2 are WSHSY and SAAADI. Trimming stripped 7 bases from V and 2 bases from J, with 9 bases between. CDR3 nucleotide sequence: TGCGCCAGCATCGGGGATACCTACGAGCAGTACTTC. This gives the protein CASIGDTYEQYF.

This clone was seen a single time. The chain combines TRBV2 with TRBJ2-7; D is unresolved. CDR1 and CDR2 from the germline V gene are SNHLY and FYNNEI. Trimming took 6 bases from V and 0 from J, leaving 9 bases between them. The length of the CDR3 is 13 residues. The CDR3 DNA is TGTGCCAGCAGCGGCTCGGGCTCCTACGAGCAGTACTTC. Protein sequence: CASSGSGSYEQYF. Together with reference TRBV2 and TRBJ2-7, the CDR3 gives the full variable domain: EPEVTQTPSHQVTQMGQEVILRCVPISNHLYFYWYRQILGQKVEFLVSFYNNEISEKSEIFDDQFSVERPDGSNFTLKIRSTKLEDSAMYFCASSGSGSYEQYFGPGTRLTVT.

The chain carries TRBV7-9 and TRBJ1-5; the D gene is possibly TRBD1 (5 bases). Germline V gene lookup returns CDR1 SEHNR and CDR2 FQNEAQ (reference sequence). The CDR3 contains 15 residues. The V gene lost 4 bases and the J gene lost 6 bases, with 16 bases spanning the gap. This CDR3 is CASSSKEGPGQPQHF. Written as DNA, the CDR3 is TGTGCCAGCAGCTCAAAGGAGGGACCGGGTCAGCCCCAGCATTTT.